These 17 T cell receptor beta chains came from one sample sequenced in a study of identical twins. One entry per CDR3 protein, called by TCRdb with MiXCR from the 5' RACE reads. Of around 1.7 million distinct CDR3 sequences in the sample, around 29% are singletons; the top ten hold more than 0.25%. The source material was cord blood. The source is a newborn girl in good health.

V gene TRBV7-2 combines with J gene TRBJ2-1; 8 bases are shared with TRBD2. The CDR3 sequence is 14 residues long. The V segment lost 0 bases and the J segment 10 bases; nucleotides outside the gene matches: 5. The germline gives CDR1 SGHTA, CDR2 FQGNSA. CDR3 protein: CASSLAGLGEEQFF. The CDR3 bases are TGTGCCAGCAGCTTAGCGGGACTAGGGGAAGAGCAGTTCTTC. The full variable domain, with the rest looked up from reference TRBV7-2 and TRBJ2-1, is GAGVSQSPSNKVTEKGKDVELRCDPISGHTALYWYRQSLGQGLEFLIYFQGNSAPDKSGLPSDRFSAERTGGSVSTLTIQRTQQEDSAVYLCASSLAGLGEEQFFGPGTRLTVL.

This chain connects TRBV24-1 to TRBJ2-7; D call uncertain. Germline lookup yields CDR1 KGHDR and CDR2 SFDVKD. The CDR3 sequence is 15 residues long. Trimming shortened V by 4 bases and J by 7 bases, and 19 bases separated the two germline ends. CDR3 amino acids: CATSDPKTANNEQYF. In DNA form, the CDR3 reads TGTGCCACCAGTGACCCCAAGACTGCTAACAATGAGCAGTACTTC.

This clonotype was counted a few times. The chain joins TRBV12-3 or TRBV12-4 to TRBJ1-1; D is undetermined. Trimming took off 0 bases at V and 6 bases at J, with 8 bases between the two ends. This CDR3 comprises 13 residues. The chain's CDR3 is CASSLAGSAEAFF. CDR3 DNA sequence: TGTGCCAGCAGTTTAGCGGGATCCGCTGAAGCTTTCTTT.

V usage is TRBV11-2 and J usage is TRBJ2-1; D remains ambiguous. V was pared by 5 bases and J by 7 bases, with 15 bases between. CDR1 SGHAT and CDR2 FQNNGV come from the germline V gene. The CDR3 covers 14 residues. CDR3 protein: CASSPFAWPNEQFF. CDR3 bases: TGTGCCAGCAGCCCCTTCGCCTGGCCGAATGAGCAGTTCTTC.

V is TRBV12-3 or TRBV12-4 and J is TRBJ2-3; D is uncertain. Trimming stripped 6 bases from V and 4 bases from J, with 17 bases between. This CDR3 is 15 amino acids long. As DNA, the CDR3 is TGTGCCAGCAGCTATATACTGGCCGGCCCAGATACGCAGTATTTT. It encodes CASSYILAGPDTQYF.

Note on this clonotype: One end of the junction does not line up with germline, which may come from a read error. The chain carries TRBV6-5 and TRBJ2-7, with TRBD1 matching over 11 bases. The CDR3 runs to 16 residues. Looked up from germline, CDR1 is MNHEY and CDR2 is SVGAGI. The CDR3 DNA is TGTGCCAGCAGTTACTCCCGGACAGGGGGCTCCTACGAGCAGTCCTTC. Protein product: CASSYSRTGGSYEQSF.

There are many counts of this clonotype. The chain employs TRBV6-1 and TRBJ2-3; perhaps TRBD1 as D (5 bases). Trimming shortened V by 4 bases and J by 0 bases, and 11 bases separated the two germline ends. The CDR3 sequence is 15 residues long. In germline, CDR1 is MNHNS, CDR2 SASEGT. Here the CDR3 reads CASSGKGVSTDTQYF. For the CDR3, the DNA is TGTGCCAGCAGTGGGAAAGGGGTTAGCACAGATACGCAGTATTTT.

This rearrangement joins TRBV21-1 to TRBJ1-5; TRBD1 is the table's D call and was not checked against the DNA. TRBV21-1 is termed a pseudogene. The length of the CDR3 is 15 residues. CDR3 nucleotide sequence: TGTGCCAGCAGCCACCGGGACAGGGAAAATCAGCCCCAGCATTTT. Protein: CASSHRDRENQPQHF.

This clonotype was counted a few times. The rearrangement uses TRBV29-1 and TRBJ2-7, with TRBD1 matching 9 bases. The CDR3 has 14 amino acids. J lost 4 bases, V lost 6 bases, and 10 bases had no gene match. From germline, CDR1 is SQVTM and CDR2 ANQGSEA. For the CDR3, the DNA is TGCAGCGTCGGTGACAGGGGGGGCACTTACGAGCAGTACTTC. Translating it yields CSVGDRGGTYEQYF.

There are a few counts of this clonotype. J is TRBJ2-1 and V is TRBV4-2, with 9 bases lining up with TRBD2. Germline loops: CDR1 LGHNA, CDR2 YNFKEQ. With V trimmed by 0 bases and J by 8 bases, 8 bases remained unmatched. The CDR3 is made up of 16 amino acids. CDR3 sequence reads: CASSQDVVAGEHEQFF. The CDR3 bases are TGTGCCAGCAGCCAAGATGTGGTAGCGGGGGAGCATGAGCAGTTCTTC.

The chain joins TRBV12-3 or TRBV12-4 to TRBJ2-7; TRBD2 aligns across 8 bases. This CDR3 region has 16 residues. V was clipped by 3 bases and J by 5 bases; unmatched bases: 12. The CDR3: CASSLRVAGSFDEQYF. The CDR3 DNA reads TGTGCCAGCAGTTTGAGGGTAGCGGGATCGTTCGACGAGCAGTACTTC.

The genes are TRBV6-7 and TRBJ1-5; 12 bases line up with TRBD1. TRBV6-7 carries the ORF label, with uncertain function. The trim removed 4 bases at V and 0 bases at J, leaving 4 bases unmatched. The CDR3 has 17 residues. The CDR3 nucleotides are TGTGCCAGCAGTTGGGGGACAGGGGGCTATAGCAATCAGCCCCAGCATTTT. This encodes CASSWGTGGYSNQPQHF.

The table lists this clonotype with many counts. The rearrangement links TRBV12-3 or TRBV12-4 to TRBJ2-5, with D perhaps TRBD1 or TRBD2 (5 bases each). The CDR3 runs 14 residues. V was pared by 2 bases and J by 5 bases, with 12 bases between. The CDR3 region is CASSLSSREETQYF. The CDR3 coding sequence is TGTGCCAGCAGTTTATCTTCCAGGGAGGAGACCCAGTACTTC.

This clonotype has at least ten counts. This sequence joins TRBV20-1 and TRBJ1-2; 8 nucleotides agree with TRBD1. V lost 3 bases to trimming and J lost 2 bases; unmatched junction nucleotides: 5. This CDR3 comprises 14 residues. Germline loops: CDR1 DFQATT, CDR2 SNEGSKA (reference sequence). For the CDR3, the DNA is TGCAGTGCTAGGCGACAGGGGCTGAACTATGGCTACACCTTC. It is translated as CSARRQGLNYGYTF.

This clonotype was detected a few times. The rearrangement uses TRBV6-1 and TRBJ1-2, with 7 bases identical to TRBD1. The CDR3 contains 18 residues. The germline gives CDR1 MNHNS, CDR2 SASEGT. J was trimmed by 2 bases and V by 5 bases; bases with no gene match: 17. The CDR3: CASSKRDNNRGGNYGYTF. The CDR3 bases are TGTGCCAGCAGTAAGCGGGACAATAACAGGGGAGGAAACTATGGCTACACCTTC.

The chain combines TRBV2 with TRBJ1-5; D is uncertain. The CDR3 contains 15 residues. The germline V gene has CDR1 SNHLY and CDR2 FYNNEI. Trimming took off 3 bases at V and 1 base at J, with 10 bases between the two ends. CDR3: CASSDWAGSNQPQHF. The CDR3 region has the DNA TGTGCCAGCAGTGATTGGGCAGGAAGCAATCAGCCCCAGCATTTT.

The chain joins TRBV7-2 to TRBJ2-7; a weak D match, TRBD2 (6 bases). Germline CDR1 reads SGHTA; CDR2 reads FQGNSA. Deletions cut 1 base from V and 3 bases from J, with 10 bases between. CDR3 length equals 14 residues. This CDR3 is CASSLDPSVYEQYF. The CDR3 DNA reads TGTGCCAGCAGCTTAGACCCTAGCGTCTACGAGCAGTACTTC.